This is a list of T cell receptor beta chains from one sample in a study of HIV-infected patients and healthy controls. TCRdb itself ran the 5' RACE reads through MiXCR, one entry per CDR3 protein. The sample lists almost 25,000 distinct CDR3 sequences, about 9% seen once, with about 4% in the top ten. The sequenced sample was blood. The receptors come from an adult in good health. Each CDR3 is given with its conserved first and last residue. D genes are given only for firm matches. Not every row has a clone size; where given, it reads once, few, many or a size class.

J | size | length | D | V | CDR3 | DNA
TRBJ2-3 | many | 13 | - | TRBV27 | CASSGGFTDTQYF | TGTGCCAGCAGTGGGGGGTTCACAGATACGCAGTATTTT
TRBJ2-1 | few | 12 | - | TRBV7-9 | CASLLGGNEQFF | TGTGCCAGCCTCCTGGGGGGAAATGAGCAGTTCTTC
TRBJ2-5 | many | 15 | - | TRBV20-1 | CSARGPRLPSVTQYF | TGCAGTGCTAGAGGACCCCGTTTGCCCTCAGTGACCCAGTACTTC
TRBJ1-5 | many | 15 | - | TRBV9 | CASSREVSPNQPQHF | TGTGCCAGCAGCCGAGAGGTTAGTCCCAATCAGCCCCAGCATTTT
TRBJ2-5 | medium-sized | 11 | - | TRBV6-5 | CASSRKETQYF | TGTGCCAGCAGTCGTAAAGAGACCCAGTACTTC
TRBJ1-5 | many | 18 | - | TRBV27 | CASSLLGGGSYSNQPQHF | TGTGCCAGCAGTTTGTTGGGGGGCGGTTCTTATAGCAATCAGCCCCAGCATTTT
TRBJ1-4 | many | 13 | - | TRBV7-9 | CASSSYRAEKLFF | TGTGCCAGCAGCTCGTACAGGGCTGAAAAACTGTTTTTT
TRBJ1-1 | many | 15 | - | TRBV7-2 | CASSLQGGGNTEAFF | TGTGCCAGCAGCTTGCAGGGTGGCGGGAACACTGAAGCTTTCTTT
TRBJ2-3 | many | 15 | TRBD2 | TRBV20-1 | CSAFRLAAVTDTQYF | TGCAGTGCTTTCCGACTAGCGGCCGTCACAGATACGCAGTATTTT
TRBJ1-2 | many | 11 | - | TRBV12-3/TRBV12-4 | CASSLNNGYTF | TGTGCCAGCAGTTTAAATAATGGCTACACCTTC
TRBJ2-7 | many | 13 | - | TRBV7-7 | CASSARVRDEQYF | TGTGCCAGCAGCGCCAGGGTCAGGGACGAGCAGTACTTC
TRBJ1-4 | - | 15 | - | TRBV2 | CASSEFGGFNEKLFF | TGTGCCAGCAGTGAATTCGGGGGCTTTAATGAAAAACTGTTTTTT
TRBJ2-3 | medium-sized | 13 | TRBD1 | TRBV29-1 | CSVPGQGTDTQYF | TGCAGCGTTCCGGGACAGGGAACAGATACGCAGTATTTT
TRBJ2-1 | few | 13 | - | TRBV11-2 | CASRTGIRNEQFF | TGTGCCAGCAGAACAGGGATCAGGAATGAGCAGTTCTTC
TRBJ2-7 | - | 16 | - | TRBV19 | CASSIDHRSLRDEQYF | TGTGCCAGTAGTATAGACCACCGTTCTTTACGGGACGAGCAGTACTTC
TRBJ1-1 | many | 15 | TRBD1 | TRBV12-3/TRBV12-4 | CASSSRTGGYTEAFF | TGTGCCAGCAGTTCCCGGACAGGGGGCTACACTGAAGCTTTCTTT
TRBJ1-1 | many | 14 | TRBD1 | TRBV6-5 | CASSLTGGGTEAFF | TGTGCCAGCAGCTTGACAGGGGGGGGCACTGAAGCTTTCTTT
TRBJ2-5 | few | 15 | - | TRBV11-2 | CASSSLFAGLKTQYF | TGTGCCAGCAGCAGCCTCTTTGCGGGTTTAAAGACCCAGTACTTC
TRBJ1-1 | many | 13 | - | TRBV5-1 | CASSLGGVREAFF | TGCGCCAGCAGCCTAGGGGGGGTGAGAGAAGCTTTCTTT
TRBJ1-2 | many | 15 | - | TRBV25-1 | CASREEEGINYGYTF | TGTGCCAGCAGGGAAGAGGAGGGGATAAACTATGGCTACACCTTC
TRBJ1-5 | - | 15 | - | TRBV15 | CATSRDKGVGQPQHF | TGTGCCACCAGCAGAGATAAGGGCGTAGGTCAGCCCCAGCATTTT
TRBJ1-1 | - | 17 | - | TRBV15 | CATSRVNVGRMNTEAFF | TGTGCCACCAGCAGAGTCAACGTTGGACGAATGAACACTGAAGCTTTCTTT
TRBJ1-1 | medium-sized | 12 | - | TRBV11-3 | CASSSTNTEAFF | TGTGCCAGCAGCTCGACGAACACTGAAGCTTTCTTT
TRBJ1-5 | - | 16 | - | TRBV6-2/TRBV6-3 | CASKGGGVYSNQPQHF | TGTGCCAGCAAAGGTGGCGGAGTTTATAGCAATCAGCCCCAGCATTTT
TRBJ1-1 | many | 16 | - | TRBV19 | CASSIGGGRSGAEAFF | TGTGCCAGTAGTATTGGGGGTGGCCGGAGCGGGGCTGAAGCTTTCTTT
TRBJ2-5 | many | 16 | - | TRBV6-5 | CASSYSGTPGRETQYF | TGTGCCAGCAGTTACTCTGGGACCCCCGGACGAGAGACCCAGTACTTC
TRBJ1-1 | many | 16 | TRBD1 | TRBV19 | CASSIGGDRGNTEAFF | TGTGCCAGTAGTATAGGGGGGGACAGGGGCAACACTGAAGCTTTCTTT